Each of the 29 T cell receptor beta chains below was sequenced from the same sample in a study of CD8+CD57+ T cells in acquired aplastic anemia. It was genomic DNA that served as the template for profiling TCR beta VDJ and CDR3. TCRdb re-analysed the reads in MiXCR, keeping a single row per CDR3 protein. The table lists over 150,000 distinct CDR3 sequences, roughly 48% of them singletons. Input material: sorted CD4+, CD8+, or CD8+CD57+ T cells (not recorded which) from PBMCs. These receptor sequences come from a human donor in good health.

This clonotype has ten or more counts. The V gene is TRBV5-1, the J gene TRBJ1-5, with TRBD1 matching over 8 bases. After removal of 5 bases from V and 0 bases from J, the junction contained 4 bases not matched to a gene. Germline assignment: CDR1 SGHRS and CDR2 YFSETQ. The CDR3 runs 15 residues. This CDR3 reads CASSWTGYSNQPQHF. In DNA form, the CDR3 reads TGCGCCAGCAGTTGGACAGGGTATAGCAATCAGCCCCAGCATTTT.

This clonotype was detected many times. The gene calls are TRBV19 and TRBJ2-7; 9 bases align to TRBD1. The CDR3 covers 15 residues. After removal of 4 bases from V and 3 bases from J, the junction contained 7 bases not matched to a gene. Looked up from germline, CDR1 is LNHDA and CDR2 is SQIVND (reference sequence). Written as DNA, the CDR3 is TGTGCCAGTAGTACTCCCGGGACAGGGCGCTACGAGCAGTACTTC. Its translation: CASSTPGTGRYEQYF.

About this clonotype itself: Because the CDR3 is missing its conserved closing phenylalanine or tryptophan, this is likely a read error. The V and J genes are TRBV20-1 and TRBJ1-3; D might be TRBD1 (6 bases). CDR1 and CDR2 (germline): DFQATT, SNEGSKA (reference sequence). The length of the CDR3 is 13 residues. Trimming cost V 0 bases and J 7 bases, with 10 bases left between them. CDR3 sequence: CSARDRRGNTIYL. The CDR3 DNA reads TGCAGTGCTAGAGATAGGAGGGGGAACACCATATATCTT.

This clonotype was counted many times. The chain has TRBV29-1 and TRBJ2-1; D remains ambiguous. The CDR3 covers 14 residues. V lost 1 base to trimming and J lost 3 bases, with 10 bases between them. From germline, CDR1 is SQVTM and CDR2 ANQGSEA. The CDR3 reads CSVEVALIYNEQFF. CDR3 nucleotides: TGCAGCGTTGAAGTGGCCCTAATCTACAATGAGCAGTTCTTC.

In this sample, this clonotype turned up a few times. A much larger clonotype is one base distant, so this may be a read error. The chain recombines TRBV11-2 with TRBJ2-2; D gene unclear. Germline loops: CDR1 SGHAT, CDR2 FQNNGV. The CDR3 totals 16 residues. The V end was cut by 5 bases, the J end by 3 bases, with 16 bases between. CDR3 region: CASSTLIRADTGELFF. The CDR3 nucleotides read TGTGCCAGCAGCACGCTCATAAGGGCGGACACCGGGGAGCTGTTTTTT.

This clonotype appeared a few times. This sequence joins TRBV19 and TRBJ2-7; the D is unclear. Trimming shortened V by 5 bases and J by 5 bases, and 7 bases separated the two germline ends. The CDR3 totals 11 residues. Germline V CDR1 and CDR2: LNHDA, SQIVND (reference sequence). The CDR3 DNA is TGTGCCAGTAGTCCGCACGACGAGCAGTACTTC. It encodes CASSPHDEQYF.

This clonotype was counted only a few times. The V call is TRBV10-3, the J call TRBJ2-7, with a weak D call TRBD1 (6 bases). The CDR3 runs 14 residues. V shed 6 bases and J shed 3 bases, with 15 bases lying between them. Germline V gene sequence: CDR1 ENHRY, CDR2 SYGVKD. The CDR3 loop is CAISGTPVSYEQYF. The CDR3 DNA is TGTGCCATCAGCGGGACACCAGTCAGCTACGAGCAGTACTTC.

Turning to this clonotype: This may be a read error: a much more frequent sequence differs by one nucleotide. V is TRBV12-3 or TRBV12-4 and J is TRBJ2-6, with D uncertain. This CDR3 comprises 13 residues. The CDR3 nucleotides are TGTGCCAGCAGCGCCCTGACATCCAACGCCCTGACTTTC. As protein: CASSALTSNALTF.

The gene calls are TRBV20-1 and TRBJ2-2, with D tentatively TRBD1 or TRBD2 (5 bases each). The V gene lost 4 bases and the J gene lost 0 bases, with 12 bases spanning the gap. Germline-derived CDR1 and CDR2 are DFQATT and SNEGSKA (reference sequence). The CDR3 runs 15 residues. CDR3 in amino acids: CSAIPGAANTGELFF. The CDR3 DNA is TGCAGTGCTATCCCCGGGGCGGCGAACACCGGGGAGCTGTTTTTT.

J is TRBJ2-5 and V is TRBV29-1; D assignment may be TRBD1 or TRBD2 (5 bases each). With 5 bases removed from V and 4 bases from J, the gap between germline ends came to 11 bases. The V gene's germline CDR1 is SQVTM and CDR2 ANQGSEA. CDR3 size: 12 residues. This CDR3 reads CSVIQGVETQYF. The DNA of the CDR3 is TGCAGCGTTATTCAGGGAGTAGAGACCCAGTACTTC. The full variable domain, completed using reference TRBV29-1 and TRBJ2-5, is SAVISQKPSRDICQRGTSLTIQCQVDSQVTMMFWYRQQPGQSLTLIATANQGSEATYESGFVIDKFPISRPNLTFSTLTVSNMSPEDSSIYLCSVIQGVETQYFGPGTRLLVL.

The chain employs TRBV19 and TRBJ1-2; maybe TRBD1 (5 bases). Germline-derived CDR1 and CDR2 are LNHDA and SQIVND (reference sequence). The ends were cut back, 3 bases at V and 5 bases at J, with 10 bases in the middle. The CDR3 has 13 amino acids. CDR3 DNA: TGTGCCAGTAGTATGACAGAGAGGTATGGCTACACCTTC. It encodes CASSMTERYGYTF.

This clonotype was detected only a few times. This chain uses TRBV10-3 with TRBJ1-3; TRBD1 is a possible D gene (5 bases). CDR1 and CDR2 (germline): ENHRY, SYGVKD. Trimming pared 8 bases from V and 2 bases from J, leaving 10 bases between. CDR3 size: 13 residues. The CDR3 DNA sequence: TGTGCCATCTGGGGCGACGCTGGAAACACCATATATTTT. Translated: CAIWGDAGNTIYF.

This clonotype has ten or more counts. V and J are TRBV2 and TRBJ1-5; maybe TRBD1 (5 bases). CDR3 length: 12 amino acids. Germline values: CDR1 SNHLY, CDR2 FYNNEI. V dropped 4 bases and J dropped 11 bases, with 12 bases sitting between them. The CDR3: CASSGRRGAQHF. CDR3 nucleotides: TGTGCCAGCAGTGGGAGACGGGGGGCCCAGCATTTT.

This chain connects TRBV7-9 to TRBJ2-1; D may be TRBD1 or TRBD2 (5 bases each). The germline gives CDR1 SEHNR, CDR2 FQNEAQ (reference sequence). V lost 8 bases, J lost 2 bases, and 10 bases lay in between. The CDR3 is made up of 13 amino acids. The CDR3 loop is CASDRGAYNEQFF. In DNA form, the CDR3 reads TGTGCCAGCGATAGGGGAGCCTACAATGAGCAGTTCTTC.

The chain joins TRBV5-5 to TRBJ1-1; TRBD1 matches at 9 bases. The length of the CDR3 is 15 residues. Germline V gene lookup returns CDR1 SGHKS and CDR2 YYEKEE (reference sequence). The V gene end was trimmed by 4 bases and the J gene end by 4 bases; junction bases not matched to a gene: 8. In nucleotides, the CDR3 is TGTGCCAGCAGCACCGGGACAGGGCGGGGCACTGAAGCTTTCTTT. Translation: CASSTGTGRGTEAFF. The full variable domain, its missing parts supplied by reference TRBV5-5 and TRBJ1-1, is DAGVTQSPTHLIKTRGQQVTLRCSPISGHKSVSWYQQVLGQGPQFIFQYYEKEERGRGNFPDRFSARQFPNYSSELNVNALLLGDSALYLCASSTGTGRGTEAFFGQGTRLTVV.

The chain employs TRBV25-1 and TRBJ1-4; D may be TRBD1 (5 bases). This CDR3 has 15 amino acids. Trimming cost V 6 bases and J 5 bases, with 16 bases left between them. Germline CDR1 MGHDK, CDR2 SYGVNS. CDR3 nucleotides: TGTGCCAGCAGCCTTGAAGGGACGGAAAATGAAAAACTGTTTTTT. Its translation: CASSLEGTENEKLFF. Looking up the rest from reference TRBV25-1 and TRBJ1-4 gives the full variable domain: EADIYQTPRYLVIGTGKKITLECSQTMGHDKMYWYQQDPGMELHLIHYSYGVNSTEKGDLSSESTVSRIRTEHFPLTLESARPSHTSQYLCASSLEGTENEKLFFGSGTQLSVL.

This clonotype was found many times. V usage is TRBV25-1 and J usage is TRBJ2-3; D tentatively reads TRBD1 or TRBD2 (5 bases each). The germline CDR1 and CDR2 sequences are MGHDK and SYGVNS. Trimming left V 11 bases short and J 0 bases short, with 18 bases between. The CDR3 runs 15 residues. The CDR3 region is CASSPGLFSTDTQYF. The CDR3 DNA reads as TGTGCCTCTTCCCCGGGGCTTTTTAGCACAGATACGCAGTATTTT.

This clonotype was counted a single time. The chain recombines TRBV20-1 with TRBJ2-1; 11 positions match TRBD2. The CDR3 spans 14 residues. V lost 3 bases to trimming and J lost 6 bases; unmatched junction nucleotides: 4. Germline CDR1 DFQATT, CDR2 SNEGSKA (reference sequence). CDR3 sequence reads: CSASGTSGSNEQFF. The CDR3, as DNA: TGCAGTGCTAGTGGGACTAGCGGTTCCAATGAGCAGTTCTTC.

The chain couples TRBV25-1 to TRBJ2-7, with no clear D. This CDR3 has 14 amino acids. V gave up 5 bases and J gave up 4 bases, with 15 bases separating them. Per the germline V gene, CDR1 is MGHDK and CDR2 is SYGVNS. The DNA for the CDR3 is TGTGCCAGCAGTTATTTCGGCTCCCGATACGAGCAGTACTTC. Its protein product is CASSYFGSRYEQYF.

The V call is TRBV4-1, the J call TRBJ2-3; D is uncertain. The germline V gene encodes CDR1 MGHRA and CDR2 YSYEKL. This CDR3 is built from 15 residues. V lost 2 bases, J lost 2 bases, and 11 bases lay in between. This chain's CDR3 is CASSQSQGNTDTQYF. The CDR3 DNA follows: TGCGCCAGCAGCCAATCTCAAGGGAACACAGATACGCAGTATTTT.

In this sample, this clonotype turned up once. This chain joins TRBV10-3 and TRBJ1-2; 7 bases line up with TRBD1. V lost 2 bases and J lost 3; bases outside the gene matches: 12. The CDR3 runs to 17 residues. Germline V lookup: CDR1 ENHRY, CDR2 SYGVKD. This CDR3 reads CAISEPKLGQIHYGYTF. CDR3 DNA sequence: TGTGCCATCAGTGAGCCTAAACTGGGACAGATCCACTATGGCTACACCTTC.

This CDR3 is CASSLRDRGVSEQYF. The CDR3 DNA reads TGTGCCAGCAGTTTAAGGGACAGGGGGGTGAGCGAGCAGTACTTC. The J gene is TRBJ2-7, the V gene TRBV28; 11 bases fit TRBD1. V was clipped by 2 bases and J by 6 bases; unmatched bases: 6. Germline CDR1 and CDR2: MDHEN and SYDVKM. CDR3 length equals 15 residues.

The chain is built from TRBV7-9 and TRBJ2-7; 7 bases are a match to TRBD2. The CDR3 length is 14 residues. The germline V gene encodes CDR1 SEHNR and CDR2 FQNEAQ (reference sequence). V lost 2 bases and J lost 2; bases outside the gene matches: 3. The CDR3 is CASSLSSGTYEQYF. CDR3 DNA sequence: TGTGCCAGCAGCTTATCGAGCGGGACCTACGAGCAGTACTTC.

This clonotype has a count of ten or more. The chain employs TRBV5-1 and TRBJ1-1, with a tentative D call TRBD1 (6 bases). V was cut by 5 bases and J by 2 bases, with 13 bases left in between. The CDR3 has 14 residues. The germline gives CDR1 SGHRS, CDR2 YFSETQ. CDR3 residues: CASRQGHINTEAFF. CDR3 coding DNA: TGCGCCAGCAGACAGGGACATATTAACACTGAAGCTTTCTTT.

In regard to this clonotype: Lacking the conserved final phenylalanine or tryptophan, this CDR3 likely reflects a read error. The chain links TRBV7-2 to TRBJ2-7; 9 bases fit TRBD2. Germline values: CDR1 SGHTA, CDR2 FQGNSA. The CDR3 covers 14 residues. This CDR3 reads CASSYYAGGYEQYL. CDR3 nucleotide sequence: TGCGCCAGCAGCTACTACGCGGGGGGGTACGAGCAGTACCTC.

This clonotype was found many times. This rearrangement joins TRBV9 to TRBJ2-1; D unresolved. The germline gives CDR1 SGDLS, CDR2 YYNGEE. The CDR3 consists of 14 residues. V lost 0 bases, J lost 10 bases, and 14 bases lay in between. The CDR3 here is CASSVVPGPGEQFF. For the CDR3, the DNA is TGTGCCAGCAGCGTAGTCCCAGGCCCAGGCGAGCAGTTCTTC.

The CDR3 is CASSKGPLTSPEAFF. The DNA of the CDR3 is TGCGCCAGCAGCAAAGGGCCACTGACGTCCCCTGAAGCTTTCTTT. The rearrangement links TRBV5-1 to TRBJ1-1; D call uncertain. This CDR3 comprises 15 residues. Germline assignment: CDR1 SGHRS and CDR2 YFSETQ. V lost 4 bases, J lost 6 bases, and 19 bases lay in between.

In the case of this clonotype: Given a much more abundant clone one base away, this may be a read error. The conserved final phenylalanine or tryptophan is absent from the CDR3, which likely points to a read error. The chain uses TRBV14 and TRBJ1-2, with D possibly being TRBD1 (6 bases). Trimming took off 4 bases at V and 4 bases at J, with 10 bases between the two ends. From germline, CDR1 is SGHDN and CDR2 FVKESK. This CDR3 contains 13 residues. This chain's CDR3 is CASSPGTPYGYTL. In DNA, the CDR3 is TGTGCCAGCAGCCCCGGGACACCCTATGGCTACACCCTC.

The chain combines TRBV19 with TRBJ2-5, with TRBD2 matching 8 bases. The CDR3 length is 18 residues. Trimming took 6 bases from V and 4 from J; bases not matched to a gene: 19. Germline V gene sequence: CDR1 LNHDA, CDR2 SQIVND (reference sequence). Here the CDR3 reads CASRFQAGTRGGGETQYF. The CDR3 nucleotides read TGTGCCAGTAGATTCCAGGCAGGGACTAGAGGGGGAGGAGAGACCCAGTACTTC. The full variable domain, in which reference TRBV19 and TRBJ2-5 provide the parts outside the CDR3, is DGGITQSPKYLFRKEGQNVTLSCEQNLNHDAMYWYRQDPGQGLRLIYYSQIVNDFQKGDIAEGYSVSREKKESFPLTVTSAQKNPTAFYLCASRFQAGTRGGGETQYFGPGTRLLVL.